The rows below give T cell receptor beta chains drawn from one sample of a study of CD8 T cells in ankylosing spondylitis. TCRdb processed the 5' RACE reads anew with MiXCR; each CDR3 protein has one entry. In the table there are roughly 180,000 distinct CDR3 sequences, around a tenth of which are singletons. Sequencing was performed on blood, either unsorted or a sorted T cell fraction (not recorded which). These receptors were collected from a female donor with ankylosing spondylitis or in good health (not recorded which). Each CDR3 is given with its conserved first and last residue. D genes are given only for firm matches. Only part of the rows carry a size: once, few, many, or a class if the clone is expanded.

d_gene: TRBD2; len: 18; abundance: .; j_gene: TRBJ2-1; v_gene: TRBV6-5; CDR3nt: TGTGCCAGCAGTCACCCCAGGGGACTAGCGGGAGGGCCGCATGAGCAGTTCTTC; CDR3aa: CASSHPRGLAGGPHEQFF
d_gene: TRBD2; len: 10; abundance: many; j_gene: TRBJ2-2; v_gene: TRBV29-1; CDR3nt: TGCAGCGCACTAGCGAGGGAGCTGTTTTTT; CDR3aa: CSALARELFF
d_gene: TRBD2; len: 14; abundance: few; j_gene: TRBJ2-7; v_gene: TRBV5-6; CDR3nt: TGTGCCAGCAGCTTGACTAGCGGGAGCGACGAGCAGTACTTC; CDR3aa: CASSLTSGSDEQYF
d_gene: .; len: 12; abundance: .; j_gene: TRBJ2-7; v_gene: TRBV21-1; CDR3nt: TGTGCCAGCAGCAGGGCGCCGGACGAGCAGTACTTC; CDR3aa: CASSRAPDEQYF
d_gene: .; len: 15; abundance: few; j_gene: TRBJ2-3; v_gene: TRBV14; CDR3nt: TGTGCCAGCAGCCATCTTTGGCAGAACACAGATACGCAGTATTTT; CDR3aa: CASSHLWQNTDTQYF
d_gene: .; len: 16; abundance: .; j_gene: TRBJ2-3; v_gene: TRBV6-5; CDR3nt: TGTGCCAGCAGTTACTCGAAAGTCAGCTACACAGATACGCAGTATTTT; CDR3aa: CASSYSKVSYTDTQYF
d_gene: .; len: 15; abundance: many; j_gene: TRBJ2-7; v_gene: TRBV5-1; CDR3nt: TGCGCCAGCAGCCCCGGAGGGTTCGGTTCCTACGAGCAGTACTTC; CDR3aa: CASSPGGFGSYEQYF
d_gene: .; len: 13; abundance: many; j_gene: TRBJ2-2; v_gene: TRBV20-1; CDR3nt: TGCAGTGCTAGAGCCGTGAACACCGGGGAGCTGTTTTTT; CDR3aa: CSARAVNTGELFF
d_gene: .; len: 14; abundance: few; j_gene: TRBJ1-5; v_gene: TRBV27; CDR3nt: TGTGCCAGCAGTTTCAGGGGAAGCAATCAGCCCCAGCATTTT; CDR3aa: CASSFRGSNQPQHF
d_gene: TRBD2; len: 13; abundance: once; j_gene: TRBJ2-1; v_gene: TRBV20-1; CDR3nt: TGCAGTGCTAGCTTAGCGGGAGTTAATGAGCAGTTCTTC; CDR3aa: CSASLAGVNEQFF
d_gene: TRBD2; len: 14; abundance: once; j_gene: TRBJ2-1; v_gene: TRBV2; CDR3nt: TGTGCCAGCACCAAGGGACTAGACCACAATGAGCAGTTCTTC; CDR3aa: CASTKGLDHNEQFF
d_gene: .; len: 13; abundance: .; j_gene: TRBJ2-7; v_gene: TRBV20-1; CDR3nt: TGCAGTGCTAGTAGAGACTACTCCTACGAGCAGTACTTC; CDR3aa: CSASRDYSYEQYF
d_gene: TRBD2; len: 16; abundance: few; j_gene: TRBJ2-7; v_gene: TRBV2; CDR3nt: TGTGCCAGCAGTGAAGCTTATCGGAGCGGGAAATACGAGCAGTACTTC; CDR3aa: CASSEAYRSGKYEQYF
d_gene: .; len: 13; abundance: .; j_gene: TRBJ1-1; v_gene: TRBV19; CDR3nt: TGTGCCAGTAGTCCTAGGACTGTGGCTGAAGCTTTCTTT; CDR3aa: CASSPRTVAEAFF